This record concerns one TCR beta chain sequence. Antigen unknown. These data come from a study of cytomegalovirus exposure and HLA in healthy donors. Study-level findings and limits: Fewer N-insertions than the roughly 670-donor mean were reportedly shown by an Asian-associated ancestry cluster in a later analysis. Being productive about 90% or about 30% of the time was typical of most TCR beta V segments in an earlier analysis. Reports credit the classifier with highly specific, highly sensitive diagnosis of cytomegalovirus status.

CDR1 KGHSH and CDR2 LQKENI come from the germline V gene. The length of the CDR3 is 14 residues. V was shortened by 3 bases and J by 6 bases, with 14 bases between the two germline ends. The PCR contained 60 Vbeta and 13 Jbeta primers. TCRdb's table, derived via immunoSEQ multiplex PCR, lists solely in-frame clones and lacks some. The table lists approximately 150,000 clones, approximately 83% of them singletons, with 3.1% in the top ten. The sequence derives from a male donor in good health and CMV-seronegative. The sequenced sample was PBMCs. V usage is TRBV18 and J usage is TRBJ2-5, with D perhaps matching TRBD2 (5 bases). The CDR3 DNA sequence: TGTGCCAGCTCACCTGGACTCTTCCTTCAGACCCAGTACTTC. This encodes CASSPGLFLQTQYF.